The following is a T cell receptor beta chain sequence with its context. Its antigen is as yet unknown. This likely comes from a read error, as the CDR3 has no conserved phenylalanine or tryptophan at its end. These data come from a study of shared clonotypes between healthy human individuals. Libraries were prepared by immunoSEQ multiplex PCR; TCRdb keeps only in-frame clonotypes and omits some of them. Of over 95,000 clones in the sample, roughly two thirds are singletons; the top ten hold over 20%. CDR1 and CDR2 (germline): LNHDA, SQIVND (reference sequence). V was pared by 4 bases and J by 13 bases, with 20 bases between. CDR3 length equals 15 residues. General study results and limits: Non-shared clonotypes were found to have lower generation probabilities than the clonotypes that were shared by all four of the sorted-subset donors.

V is TRBV19 and J is TRBJ1-6, with TRBD1 as a possible D gene (6 bases). Sequenced: memory CD8+ T cells sorted from blood. Subset described: CD45RO+ cells pooled with CCR7-negative TemRA cells. The origin of this receptor is a woman aged 30 to 39 in good health. CDR3 residues: CASSTTEGEVSPLHL. The CDR3 DNA is TGTGCCAGTAGTACCACGGAGGGGGAAGTTTCGCCCCTCCACCTT.